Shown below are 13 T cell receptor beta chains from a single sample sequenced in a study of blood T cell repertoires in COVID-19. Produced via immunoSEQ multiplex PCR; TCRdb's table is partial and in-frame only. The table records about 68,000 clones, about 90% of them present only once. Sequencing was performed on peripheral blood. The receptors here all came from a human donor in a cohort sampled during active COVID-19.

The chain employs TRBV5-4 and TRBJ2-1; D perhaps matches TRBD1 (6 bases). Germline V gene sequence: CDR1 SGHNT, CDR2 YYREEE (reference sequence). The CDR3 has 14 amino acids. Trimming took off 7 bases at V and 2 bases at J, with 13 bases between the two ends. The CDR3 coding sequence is TGTGCCAGCTATAGGGACAAACCCTACAATGAGCAGTTCTTC. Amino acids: CASYRDKPYNEQFF. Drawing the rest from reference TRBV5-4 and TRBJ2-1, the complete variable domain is ETGVTQSPTHLIKTRGQQVTLRCSSQSGHNTVSWYQQALGQGPQFIFQYYREEENGRGNFPPRFSGLQFPNYSSELNVNALELDDSALYLCASYRDKPYNEQFFGPGTRLTVL.

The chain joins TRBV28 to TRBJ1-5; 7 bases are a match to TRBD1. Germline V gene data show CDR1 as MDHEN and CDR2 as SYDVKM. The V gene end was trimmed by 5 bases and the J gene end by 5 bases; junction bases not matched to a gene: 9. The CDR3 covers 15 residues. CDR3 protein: CASSPPGQKYQPQHF. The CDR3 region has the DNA TGTGCCAGCAGTCCCCCGGGACAGAAATATCAGCCCCAGCATTTT.

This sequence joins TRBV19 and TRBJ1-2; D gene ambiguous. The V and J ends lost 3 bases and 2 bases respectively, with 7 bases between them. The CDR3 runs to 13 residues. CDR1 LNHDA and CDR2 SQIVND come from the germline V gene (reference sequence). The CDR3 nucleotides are TGTGCCAGTAGTATGGCGGAGAACTATGGCTACACCTTC. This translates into CASSMAENYGYTF.

The CDR3 bases are TGTGCCAGCACCGCGAGGGGAGGGGTCAATAATTCACCCCTCCACTTT. This gives the protein CASTARGGVNNSPLHF. This chain uses TRBV18 with TRBJ1-6; possible D gene TRBD1, 5 bases. The V end was cut by 8 bases, the J end by 5 bases, with 19 bases between. The CDR3 covers 16 residues. Per the germline V gene, CDR1 is KGHSH and CDR2 is LQKENI.

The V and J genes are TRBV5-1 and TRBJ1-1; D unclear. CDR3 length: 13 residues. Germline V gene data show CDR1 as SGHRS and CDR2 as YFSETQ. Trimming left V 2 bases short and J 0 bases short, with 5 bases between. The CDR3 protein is CASSFLMNTEAFF. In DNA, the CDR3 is TGCGCCAGCAGCTTTTTAATGAACACTGAAGCTTTCTTT.

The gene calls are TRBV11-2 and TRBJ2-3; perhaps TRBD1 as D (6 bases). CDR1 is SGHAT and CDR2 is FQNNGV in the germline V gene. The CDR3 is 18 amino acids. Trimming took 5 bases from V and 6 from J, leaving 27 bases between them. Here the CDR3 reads CASSRRDISLSSGDTQYF. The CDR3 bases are TGTGCCAGCAGCCGCCGGGACATATCCCTATCATCCGGGGATACGCAGTATTTT. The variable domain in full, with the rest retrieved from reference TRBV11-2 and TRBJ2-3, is EAGVAQSPRYKIIEKRQSVAFWCNPISGHATLYWYQQILGQGPKLLIQFQNNGVVDDSQLPKDRFSAERLKGVDSTLKIQPAKLEDSAVYLCASSRRDISLSSGDTQYFGPGTRLTVL.

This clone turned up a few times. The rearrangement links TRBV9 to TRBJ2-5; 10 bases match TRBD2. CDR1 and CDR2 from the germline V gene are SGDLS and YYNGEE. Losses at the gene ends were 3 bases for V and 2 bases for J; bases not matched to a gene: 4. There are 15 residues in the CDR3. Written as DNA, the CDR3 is TGTGCCAGCAGCGGGGCTAGCGGGGGACAAGAGACCCAGTACTTC. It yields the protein CASSGASGGQETQYF.

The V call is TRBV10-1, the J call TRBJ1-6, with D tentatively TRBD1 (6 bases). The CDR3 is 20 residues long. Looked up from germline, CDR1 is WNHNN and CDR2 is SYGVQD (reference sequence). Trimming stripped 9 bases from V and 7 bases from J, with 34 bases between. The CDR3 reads CARHLIKDSTSVGENSPLHF. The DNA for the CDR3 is TGCGCCAGGCACCTTATTAAGGACAGCACTTCGGTGGGGGAAAATTCACCCCTCCACTTT.

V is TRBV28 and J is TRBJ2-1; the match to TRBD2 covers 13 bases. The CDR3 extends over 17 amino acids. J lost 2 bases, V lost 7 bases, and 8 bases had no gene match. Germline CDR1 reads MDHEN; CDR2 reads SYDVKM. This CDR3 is CASTKGTSGTAYNEQFF. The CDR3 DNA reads TGTGCCAGCACTAAAGGGACTAGCGGGACCGCCTACAATGAGCAGTTCTTC.

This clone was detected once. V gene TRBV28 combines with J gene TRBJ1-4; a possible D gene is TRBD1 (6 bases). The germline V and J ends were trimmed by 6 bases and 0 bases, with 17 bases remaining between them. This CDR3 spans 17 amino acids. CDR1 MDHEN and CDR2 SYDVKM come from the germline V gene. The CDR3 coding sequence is TGTGCCAGCAGACAAGGGGGGGTTAAGGCAACTAATGAAAAACTGTTTTTT. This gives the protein CASRQGGVKATNEKLFF.

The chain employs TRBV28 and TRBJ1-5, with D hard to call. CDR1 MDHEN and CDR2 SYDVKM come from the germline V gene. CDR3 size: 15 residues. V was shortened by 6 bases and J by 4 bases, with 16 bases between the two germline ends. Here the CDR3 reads CASSPEGGRNQPQHF. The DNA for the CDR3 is TGTGCCAGCAGCCCCGAGGGAGGGCGGAATCAGCCCCAGCATTTT.

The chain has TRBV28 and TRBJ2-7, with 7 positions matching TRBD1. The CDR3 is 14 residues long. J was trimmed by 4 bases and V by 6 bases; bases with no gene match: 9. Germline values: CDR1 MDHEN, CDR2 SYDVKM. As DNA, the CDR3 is TGTGCCAGCAGACAGGGACAGATTGGGTACGAGCAGTACTTC. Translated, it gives CASRQGQIGYEQYF.

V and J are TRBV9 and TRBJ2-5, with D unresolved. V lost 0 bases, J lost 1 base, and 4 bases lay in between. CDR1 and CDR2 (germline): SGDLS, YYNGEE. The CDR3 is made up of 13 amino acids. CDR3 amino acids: CASSVVGQETQYF. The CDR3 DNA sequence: TGTGCCAGCAGCGTAGTCGGCCAAGAGACCCAGTACTTC. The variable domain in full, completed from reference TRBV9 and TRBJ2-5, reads DSGVTQTPKHLITATGQRVTLRCSPRSGDLSVYWYQQSLDQGLQFLIQYYNGEERAKGNILERFSAQQFPDLHSELNLSSLELGDSALYFCASSVVGQETQYFGPGTRLLVL.